Here is one TCR beta chain with its context. This clonotype has ten or more counts. Its specific antigen is unknown. Base quality data are lacking; no much larger clone is found one base away. The sample comes from a study of identical twins (dated by TCRdb to 2016 to 2018). Concerning the study at large: The study deep-sequenced TCR alpha and beta repertoires from monozygotic twins, unrelated adults of various ages and cord blood to test whether fetal clonotypes persist. To rule out contamination, the twin experiments were replicated at different times with different library preparation protocols. Study-level results and caveats: Zero-insertion analyses could be partly confounded by invariant T cells such as MAIT and iNKT, though diverse VJ usage argued against such confounding for most clonotypes. Compared with coincidental sharing between unrelated individuals, out-of-frame TCR alpha sequences shared between twins showed an excess of sequences with low generation probability. Abundant cord blood beta clonotypes had fewer insertions, young adult naive repertoires showed a similar but weaker trend, and memory repertoires showed no such trend. In monozygotic twins, out-of-frame TCR alpha sharing was systematically underestimated by recombination models, although the models agreed with sharing between unrelated individuals. The excess sharing between twins in beta out-of-frame sequences was weaker because fewer shared sequences reduced the signal-to-noise ratio. Because the same donors could not be followed over many years, the conclusions depended on cross-sectional statistical analysis.

Receptor libraries were prepared by 5' RACE. For sequencing, an Illumina HiSeq 2000 was employed. A universal primer binding site was introduced by template switching, and a unique molecular identifier was present in the final cDNA, enabling accurate counting of TCR cDNA molecules. First-strand cDNA for TCR alpha and beta chains was synthesized from specific primers in the conserved constant-segment region. To control for contamination, every cDNA library carried two barcodes: a SMART-Mk sample barcode plus Illumina barcodes. TruSeq adapter sequences and Illumina sample barcodes were added in two successive PCR steps. The TCR alpha and beta cDNA libraries were sequenced on the Illumina HiSeq platform using custom primers. On the authors' methods: Raw reads were processed with MiGEC to extract unique molecular identifiers, and MiXCR was used to determine CDR3 positions. For each individual, recombination models were inferred using an EM algorithm with the repgenHMM and IGoR tools. The tcR package in R was used for shared clonotype analysis, with sharing normalized by the product of cloneset sizes. To study raw recombination without the effects of thymic and clonal selection, out-of-frame nonproductive sequences were analyzed. TCRdb itself trimmed the public reads at Q25 with fastp, ran MiXCR and retained productive beta chains. Each entry is one CDR3 protein sequence, shown with its most common DNA and genes. TCRdb, not the original authors, processed these V and J calls. This sample lists roughly 470,000 distinct CDR3 sequences; 14% were detected once. Approximately 0.98% of the sample lies in the top ten.

From the germline V gene, CDR1 is SGHRS and CDR2 is YFSETQ. From the cysteine up to the phenylalanine, the CDR3 has a length of 17 residues. The read is trimmed to its CDR3 DNA, 51 bases read in frame from base 1. Between the V and J ends, shortened by 0 bases and 0 bases respectively, the junction contains 13 bases. Only healthy Caucasian donors were included. Three pairs of female monozygotic twins, all aged roughly 18 to 29 years, were included in the twin cohort. CD4+ and CD8+ T cell populations were isolated with positive isolation kits from Invitrogen. The sample was also linked to a second study, of yellow fever vaccine responses in identical twins. That second publication adds: According to the authors, the vaccine-induced T cell response in identical twins seemed to be partly convergent and partly specific to each individual. Focusing on identical twins, the study followed the T cell clones that responded to the vaccine, and did so with precision.

This TCR was sampled from a woman aged 18-35 years in good health. Sequencing was performed on CD4+ T cells sorted from blood. The receptor chain draws on TRBV5-1 and TRBJ2-1; the D gene may be TRBD1 or TRBD2, since each aligns over 5 bases. The nucleotide sequence is TGCGCCAGCAGCTTGGCGACGACGAGGGGCTCCTACAATGAGCAGTTCTTC. It codes for CASSLATTRGSYNEQFF.